This section outlines one TCR beta chain sequence together with its context. This clone was counted a few times. It lacks a known antigen. No per-base quality is available; no much larger clone lies one base away. These data belong to a study of beta chain features in type 1 diabetes listed by TCRdb under 2018. About the full investigation: Mean age, gender distribution, total cell number and subset yield were not different between patients and healthy donors. A total of roughly 99,000,000 sorted cells were examined across all samples, and the number of cells per subset was strongly correlated with RNA yield. The study compared the TCRB repertoires of sorted circulating CD4+ T cell subsets in recently diagnosed type 1 diabetes patients with those in matched healthy donors. Regulatory and stem cell-like memory subsets were obtained from only 8 patients and roughly eight healthy donors, while naive and central memory subsets were obtained from all 30 or so donors.

Sequences GTSNPN (CDR1) and SVGIG (CDR2) are obtained from the germline V gene (reference sequence). Clipping removes 4 bases from V and 4 bases from J, with 3 as the unmatched junction base count. From the cysteine up to the phenylalanine, the CDR3 has a length of 12 residues. Left in the record is the CDR3 DNA by itself, 36 bases read in frame from the first base. Points the paper makes about the study in general: In all four CD4+ subsets, TCRB CDR3 length was moderately but significantly shorter in type 1 diabetes patients. Fewer insertions and more nucleotide deletions at VDJ recombination sites were observed in patients with type 1 diabetes, implying thymic rearrangement abnormalities. The naive, central memory and regulatory TCRB repertoires appeared to resemble one another more closely among patients than among healthy donors. PCR might favor shorter templates, but patient and control samples were amplified and corrected together, so any skew would affect both groups equally. Because small numbers of individuals were included in the HLA sub-analyses, any influence of HLA type on TCRB rearrangement was left unresolved. Because cDNA was sequenced instead of genomic DNA, activated cells with high expression could be over-represented, although the groups did not differ in activation or CD3 levels.

The High Capacity cDNA Reverse Transcription Kit was used to reverse transcribe all of the isolated RNA, meaning that expressed TCRB transcripts were what got sequenced. Deep immunoSEQ sequencing was performed on naive, central memory and regulatory T cell samples, with an average of around 3.5 million total reads per sample. Sorted cells were lysed in RLT buffer and RNA was extracted with DNase-treated RNeasy Micro or Mini kits, depending on cell number. Each cell subset was processed on its own to prevent cross-contamination, while patient and healthy donor samples were processed together. The immunoSEQ multiplex PCR was used to amplify TCRB sequences from cDNA, generating 87-bp fragments that spanned the CDR3 region. Sequencing of the amplicons was performed on the Illumina HiSeq platform. On the study's bioinformatics: PCR bias was computationally corrected using synthetic template baselines, reads within Hamming distance 2 were collapsed, and singletons that could not be merged were discarded. By aligning reads against IMGT, V, D and J genes, CDR3 length, and insertions or deletions at six rearrangement sites were assigned. Within each subset, clonotype counts were normalized to sorted cell number, and only after that were true diversity and Gini coefficients computed with the tcR R package. The overlap coefficient, calculated on TCRB nucleotide sequences, was used to measure repertoire sharing. Out-of-frame TCRB sequences from naive cells were analyzed to stand in for the pre-selection repertoire. TCRdb provides this immuneACCESS table in a form limited to in-frame rearrangements. Some clones are lacking; in checked studies, under half of them reflect an unresolved V gene, and why the rest are absent is not known. V, J and clone size derive from that table, while D and trimming were established from the DNA sequence. The sample yields about 700,000 clones; roughly 13% were counted once. About 0.02% of the sample is held by the ten biggest clonotypes.

Each donor gave one peripheral blood draw, roughly 0.11 L on average, collected into heparinised tubes. A BD FACSAria II was used to sort naive, central memory, regulatory and stem cell-like memory CD4+ T cells with a panel that included CD45RO, CCR7, CD25, CD127, CD95 and CD27. Every sorted population had a purity above 95%. Right away, PBMCs were isolated by Lymphoprep density gradient centrifugation and were stained directly, with no culture step. So that batch effects would be minimized, each experiment stained and sorted samples in pairs, pairing one healthy donor with one patient. Specimen: naive CD4+ T cells from blood. In the paper's terms, the cell subset or site label means: true naive CD4+ T cells. The chain employs TRBV30 and TRBJ1-1; a stretch of 7 junction bases matches TRBD1. The receptor was isolated from a man aged 18 to 30 with type 1 diabetes. The nucleotide sequence reads TGTGCCTGGATCCAGGGGGTCACTGAAGCTTTCTTT. This sequence encodes CAWIQGVTEAFF.